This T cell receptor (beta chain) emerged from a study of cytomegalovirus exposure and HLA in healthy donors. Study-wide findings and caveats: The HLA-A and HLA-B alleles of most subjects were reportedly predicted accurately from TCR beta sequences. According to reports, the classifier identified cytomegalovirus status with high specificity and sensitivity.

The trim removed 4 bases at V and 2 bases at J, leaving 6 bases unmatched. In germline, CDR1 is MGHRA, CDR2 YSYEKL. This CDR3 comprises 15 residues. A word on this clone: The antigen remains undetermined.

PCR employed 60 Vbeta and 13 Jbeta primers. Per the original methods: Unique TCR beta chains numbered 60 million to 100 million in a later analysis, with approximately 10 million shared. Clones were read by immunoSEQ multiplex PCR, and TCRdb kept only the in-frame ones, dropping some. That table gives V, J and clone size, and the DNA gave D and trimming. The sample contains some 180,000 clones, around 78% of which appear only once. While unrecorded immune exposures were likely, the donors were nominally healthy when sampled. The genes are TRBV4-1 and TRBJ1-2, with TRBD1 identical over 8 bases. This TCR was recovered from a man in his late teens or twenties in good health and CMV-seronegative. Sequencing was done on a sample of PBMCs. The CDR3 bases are TGCGCCAGCAGCCCGACAGGGGCCCGAAACTATGGCTACACCTTC. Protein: CASSPTGARNYGYTF.